The 21 T cell receptor beta chains in this list originate from one sample, sequenced in a study of T cells in Graves' hyperthyroidism and ophthalmopathy. Amplification of TCR beta CDR3 regions used RNA as the template. Primed by the HTBI set, a first-round RT-PCR was run on the TCR CDR3. TCRdb reanalysed the multiplex PCR reads using MiXCR and keeps one entry per CDR3 protein. The profile shows fewer than 350,000 distinct CDR3 sequences, around 23% of them singletons. The specimen sequenced was blood. These receptors were obtained from a woman aged 45-60 years with Graves' hyperthyroidism.

This clonotype was seen just once. This clone may be a read error of a much larger clone one base away. The chain uses TRBV7-9 and TRBJ2-5, with D perhaps given as TRBD1 or TRBD2 (5 bases each). Germline CDR1 SEHNR, CDR2 FQNEAQ (reference sequence). V was clipped by 0 bases and J by 3 bases, with 8 bases between them. The CDR3 runs to 14 residues. Here the CDR3 DNA reads TGTGCCAGCAGCTTAGCGCAGGGAGAAGAGACCCAGTACTTC. Translating gives CASSLAQGEETQYF. Full variable domain (rest looked up from reference TRBV7-9 and TRBJ2-5): DTGVSQNPRHKITKRGQNVTFRCDPISEHNRLYWYRQTLGQGPEFLTYFQNEAQLEKSRLLSDRFSAERPKGSFSTLEIQRTEQGDSAMYLCASSLAQGEETQYFGPGTRLLVL.

In this sample, this clonotype turned up many times. The genes are TRBV7-6 and TRBJ2-2; D is uncertain. The V gene lost 2 bases and the J gene lost 1 base, with 8 bases spanning the gap. There are 15 residues in the CDR3. The V gene's germline CDR1 is SGHVS and CDR2 FNYEAQ. The CDR3 here is CASSLIARNTGELFF. DNA for the CDR3: TGTGCCAGCAGCTTAATAGCACGGAACACCGGGGAGCTGTTTTTT.

The chain recombines TRBV10-1 with TRBJ2-5; D could derive from TRBD1 or TRBD2 (6 bases each). CDR3 length: 13 amino acids. Germline V lookup: CDR1 WNHNN, CDR2 SYGVQD (reference sequence). V lost 3 bases, J lost 5 bases, and 10 bases lay in between. The CDR3 sequence is CASSEGGGETQYF. The CDR3 DNA follows: TGCGCCAGCAGTGAAGGAGGGGGGGAGACCCAGTACTTC.

This clonotype was seen at least ten times. The chain joins TRBV10-3 to TRBJ1-3; maybe TRBD1 (5 bases). V lost 6 bases and J 1 base, leaving 13 bases between the germline ends. In germline, CDR1 is ENHRY, CDR2 SYGVKD. This CDR3 comprises 15 residues. The CDR3 DNA sequence: TGTGCCATCAGCGCAGGGTCAGGATCTGGAAACACCATATATTTT. This gives the protein CAISAGSGSGNTIYF.

This clonotype was detected many times. The rearrangement uses TRBV20-1 and TRBJ1-5; D is unclear. This CDR3 comprises 11 residues. Trimming removed 5 bases from V and 7 bases from J, with 9 bases in between. Germline V gene data show CDR1 as DFQATT and CDR2 as SNEGSKA (reference sequence). The CDR3 nucleotides read TGCAGTGCTTCTACCGGCCAGCCCCAGCATTTT. This translates into CSASTGQPQHF.

The CDR3 reads CASSIGGLTTEAFF. The CDR3 DNA sequence: TGCGCCAGCAGCATAGGGGGCCTAACTACTGAAGCTTTCTTT. The chain carries TRBV5-1 and TRBJ1-1; 7 nucleotides match TRBD1. From germline, CDR1 is SGHRS and CDR2 YFSETQ. Trimming cost V 4 bases and J 5 bases; bases outside gene matches: 8. The CDR3 is 14 residues long.

The CDR3 DNA follows: TGTGCCAGCAGCTGGGGACAGGGGATGCGGCCCCAGCATTTT. This codes for CASSWGQGMRPQHF. J is TRBJ1-5 and V is TRBV12-3 or TRBV12-4; 10 nucleotides align to TRBD1. This CDR3 is built from 14 residues. Trimming removed 6 bases from V and 9 bases from J; junction bases left unmatched: 8.

This clonotype was seen at least ten times. The genes are TRBV6-1 and TRBJ2-3, with 9 bases identical to TRBD2. Germline V gives CDR1 MNHNS, CDR2 SASEGT. The CDR3 totals 16 residues. V dropped 4 bases and J dropped 3; count of bases not matched to a gene: 8. The CDR3 nucleotides are TGTGCCAGCAGTGTTGCAAGCGGGGGGTTAACAGATACGCAGTATTTT. Translated: CASSVASGGLTDTQYF.

The gene calls are TRBV6-1 and TRBJ2-7; weak D call: TRBD2 (7 bases). The CDR3 runs 16 residues. Trimming removed 3 bases from V and 6 bases from J, with 21 bases in between. Germline V gene lookup returns CDR1 MNHNS and CDR2 SASEGT. CDR3: CASSDPRGGKVVEQYF. CDR3 sequence (DNA): TGTGCCAGCAGTGACCCGAGGGGGGGGAAGGTTGTCGAGCAGTACTTC.

J is TRBJ1-5 and V is TRBV27; perhaps TRBD1 as D (6 bases). The CDR3 extends over 12 amino acids. Trimming stripped 8 bases from V and 7 bases from J, with 12 bases between. Germline V CDR1 and CDR2: MNHEY, SMNVEV (reference sequence). The CDR3 reads CASGGIRQPQHF. The CDR3 nucleotides read TGTGCCAGCGGGGGCATTCGGCAGCCCCAGCATTTT.

This clonotype was counted ten times or more. This sequence joins TRBV5-1 and TRBJ1-1, with TRBD1 identical over 8 bases. The CDR3 sequence is 14 residues long. The V gene end was trimmed by 0 bases and the J gene end by 11 bases; junction bases not matched to a gene: 9. Germline CDR1 and CDR2: SGHRS and YFSETQ. The CDR3 region has the DNA TGCGCCAGCAGCTTGGGTACGACAGGGGTGGGTGCTTTCTTT. Its protein product is CASSLGTTGVGAFF.

This clonotype was counted at least ten times. The chain has TRBV28 and TRBJ2-1; possible D gene TRBD2, 5 bases. Germline CDR1 is MDHEN and CDR2 is SYDVKM. The CDR3 extends over 14 amino acids. The V and J ends lost 7 bases and 0 bases respectively, with 10 bases between them. Here the CDR3 reads CASKPGNSYNEQFF. CDR3 in DNA: TGTGCCAGCAAGCCGGGGAACTCCTACAATGAGCAGTTCTTC.

This clonotype appeared a few times. The chain uses TRBV20-1 and TRBJ2-1; 13 nucleotides match TRBD2. The CDR3 is made up of 14 amino acids. Per the germline V gene, CDR1 is DFQATT and CDR2 is SNEGSKA (reference sequence). V was clipped by 7 bases and J by 6 bases; unmatched bases: 6. CDR3 coding DNA: TGCAGTGTAAGGACTAGCGGGAGTCGCAATGAGCAGTTCTTC. Its protein is CSVRTSGSRNEQFF.

The chain's CDR3 is CASSQELPGAGSPLHF. The CDR3, as DNA: TGTGCCAGCAGCCAGGAATTACCCGGGGCCGGGTCACCCCTCCACTTT. The V and J genes are TRBV4-2 and TRBJ1-6; TRBD1 might be the D (5 bases). Trimming removed 3 bases from V and 10 bases from J, with 19 bases in between. Looked up from germline, CDR1 is LGHNA and CDR2 is YNFKEQ. There are 16 residues in the CDR3.

This clonotype was counted at least ten times. V is TRBV25-1 and J is TRBJ2-1; TRBD2 is a possible D gene (6 bases). CDR3 length equals 15 residues. V was trimmed by 0 bases and J by 6 bases, leaving 12 bases between them. The germline gives CDR1 MGHDK, CDR2 SYGVNS. CDR3 sequence (DNA): TGTGCCAGCAGTGAATACCGGGAGAGTAGCAATGAGCAGTTCTTC. It specifies CASSEYRESSNEQFF.

The chain is built from TRBV10-3 and TRBJ2-1; 11 positions match TRBD1. Germline V gene lookup returns CDR1 ENHRY and CDR2 SYGVKD. This CDR3 region has 14 residues. J was trimmed by 6 bases and V by 7 bases; bases with no gene match: 5. CDR3 sequence: CAITAGTGGNEQFF. CDR3 nucleotides: TGTGCCATCACTGCCGGGACAGGGGGCAATGAGCAGTTCTTC.

This clonotype appeared many times. This chain links TRBV3-1 with TRBJ1-5; the D gene is possibly TRBD1 (5 bases). The CDR3 covers 14 residues. V was shortened by 2 bases and J by 3 bases, with 8 bases between the two germline ends. CDR1 is LGHDT and CDR2 is YNNKEL in the germline V gene (reference sequence). The CDR3 DNA follows: TGTGCCAGCAGCCAAAGCAGGGTCAATCAGCCCCAGCATTTT. The encoded protein is CASSQSRVNQPQHF.

The V gene is TRBV6-1, the J gene TRBJ2-2; TRBD2 is a possible D gene (5 bases). The CDR3 has 14 residues. V was cut by 7 bases and J by 3 bases, with 12 bases left in between. CDR1 is MNHNS, CDR2 SASEGT, per germline. CDR3 in amino acids: CASKAWRDTGELFF. The CDR3 DNA is TGTGCCAGCAAAGCCTGGCGGGACACCGGGGAGCTGTTTTTT.

This clonotype was seen a handful of times. The J gene is TRBJ1-1, the V gene TRBV6-1; a possible D gene is TRBD1 (6 bases). Germline V gives CDR1 MNHNS, CDR2 SASEGT. The CDR3 runs to 14 residues. The V gene lost 6 bases and the J gene lost 1 base, with 12 bases spanning the gap. The DNA of the CDR3 is TGTGCCAGCAGCGGTGACAGGCCGAACACTGAAGCTTTCTTT. Translated: CASSGDRPNTEAFF.

This clonotype was recorded at least ten times. The gene calls are TRBV10-3 and TRBJ1-1; no clear D gene. CDR1 and CDR2 (germline): ENHRY, SYGVKD. The V gene lost 1 base and the J gene lost 1 base, with 4 bases spanning the gap. The CDR3 is 13 residues long. In nucleotides, the CDR3 is TGTGCCATCAGTGAGTACCAGAACACTGAAGCTTTCTTT. Protein sequence: CAISEYQNTEAFF.

Ten or more counts support this clonotype. The chain has TRBV3-1 and TRBJ1-5; 10 bases map to TRBD1. Per germline, CDR1 LGHDT and CDR2 YNNKEL (reference sequence). The CDR3 consists of 16 residues. J lost 6 bases, V lost 1 base, and 6 bases had no gene match. The CDR3 region is CASSQGGQGKGQPQHF. In DNA, the CDR3 is TGTGCCAGCAGCCAAGGGGGACAGGGGAAAGGTCAGCCCCAGCATTTT. Full variable domain (rest looked up from reference TRBV3-1 and TRBJ1-5): DTAVSQTPKYLVTQMGNDKSIKCEQNLGHDTMYWYKQDSKKFLKIMFSYNNKELIINETVPNRFSPKSPDKAHLNLHINSLELGDSAVYFCASSQGGQGKGQPQHFGDGTRLSIL.